This entry features one TCR beta chain sequence. Its antigen target is currently unknown. The sample holds no much larger clone one base away, and base qualities are not on file. The sample belongs to a study of identical twins (dated by TCRdb to between 2015 and 2016). For the wider study: The study deep-sequenced TCR alpha and beta repertoires from monozygotic twins, unrelated adults of various ages and cord blood to test whether fetal clonotypes persist. To rule out contamination, the twin experiments were replicated at different times with different library preparation protocols.

Library prep was done by 5' RACE. TCRdb lists the instrument as Illumina HiSeq 2000. Template switching added a universal primer binding site, and the final cDNA carried a unique molecular identifier that allowed TCR cDNA molecules to be counted accurately. Specific primers in the conserved constant-segment region were used to synthesize first-strand cDNA for TCR alpha and beta chains. To control for contamination, each cDNA library was double barcoded with a SMART-Mk sample barcode plus Illumina barcodes. TruSeq adapter sequences along with Illumina sample barcodes were introduced in two successive PCR steps. The Illumina HiSeq platform was used with custom primers to sequence TCR alpha and beta cDNA libraries. The study's processing was this. Unique molecular identifiers were extracted from raw reads with MiGEC, and CDR3 positions were determined with MiXCR. Recombination models were inferred per individual with the repgenHMM and IGoR tools using an EM algorithm. Shared clonotypes were analyzed with the tcR package in R, and sharing was normalized by the product of cloneset sizes. Out-of-frame nonproductive sequences were analyzed to study raw recombination free of thymic and clonal selection effects. TCRdb ran its own pipeline on the public reads, namely fastp trimming at Q25 and MiXCR clone calling, and kept in-frame beta chains. Rows matching on CDR3 protein sequence are summarized as one entry with the most common DNA and genes. The V and J calls were determined by TCRdb, not by the authors. In this sample the table shows 1.5 million to 2 million distinct CDR3 sequences, 25% to 35% of which occur a single time. More than 0.25% of the sample rests with the top ten.

The germline V gene (reference sequence) sets CDR1 to LNHDA and CDR2 to SQIVND. V and J lose 11 bases and 8 bases, and a span of 16 bases separates them. The CDR3 measures 12 amino acids from cysteine to phenylalanine. The CDR3 DNA has 36 bases and is translated from base 1. Beyond this particular receptor, the publication reports: Excess twin sharing in beta out-of-frame sequences was weaker because fewer shared sequences lowered the signal-to-noise ratio. Compared with coincidental sharing between unrelated individuals, out-of-frame TCR alpha sequences shared between twins showed an excess of sequences with low generation probability. Conclusions relied on cross-sectional statistical analysis, since the same donors could not be followed over many years. Invariant T cells such as MAIT and iNKT could partly confound zero-insertion analyses, although diverse VJ usage argued against such confounding for most clonotypes. Recombination models systematically underestimated out-of-frame TCR alpha sharing in monozygotic twins but agreed with sharing between unrelated individuals. Fewer insertions were carried by abundant cord blood beta clonotypes, a similar but weaker trend appeared in young adult naive repertoires, and no such trend appeared in memory repertoires.

Every donor was a healthy Caucasian. The TCR sequence derives from a newborn girl in good health. The sequenced sample consisted of cord blood. In this chain, TRBV19 is recombined with TRBJ2-1, with an unclear D gene assignment. In nucleotides, the sequence is TGTGCCGCGTCGGACCTGGGGTATGAGCAGTTCTTC. Its protein product is CAASDLGYEQFF.